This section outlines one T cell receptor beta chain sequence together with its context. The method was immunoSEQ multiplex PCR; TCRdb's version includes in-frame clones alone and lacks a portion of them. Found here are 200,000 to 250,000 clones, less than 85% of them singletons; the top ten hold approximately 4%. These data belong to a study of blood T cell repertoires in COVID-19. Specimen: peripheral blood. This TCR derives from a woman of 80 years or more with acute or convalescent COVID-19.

The CDR3 coding sequence is TGTGCCAGTAGTTTTGACCAGGGAGGCGGAAATCAGCCCCAGCATTTT. Its translation: CASSFDQGGGNQPQHF. The chain is built from TRBV19 and TRBJ1-5; the D gene is possibly TRBD1 (5 bases). Trimming removed 5 bases from V and 4 bases from J, with 18 bases in between. Germline V gene lookup returns CDR1 LNHDA and CDR2 SQIVND (reference sequence). This CDR3 comprises 16 residues.